The text below deals with one T cell receptor (beta chain). The junction shows a germline mismatch at one end, possibly a read error. From approximately 450 ng total RNA, TCR beta cDNA was generated with a primer in the constant region. Modified slightly, ARM-PCR produced TCR beta libraries over three nested multiplex PCR rounds. The two initial PCR rounds, ten to eleven cycles each, used TRBV1-TRBV30 forward and C-beta reverse primers. TCRdb independently ran MiXCR on the multiplex PCR reads; one entry per CDR3 protein. The sample yields 190,000 or so distinct CDR3 sequences, 65% seen once. Germline DNA was also extracted, and blood RNA was taken from unsorted whole blood. Chronic HBV infection was present, with no prior treatment. This entry belongs to a study of tumor-infiltrating lymphocytes in primary liver carcinoma. Germline V lookup: CDR1 SGHNT, CDR2 YENEEA. The CDR3 consists of 14 residues.

Sequencing was performed on peripheral blood. The V call is TRBV11-3, the J call TRBJ2-3, with D uncertain. The clonotype originates from a woman aged 60 to 75 with primary liver carcinoma and hepatitis B virus infection. The CDR3 loop is CASSLDSSSFTPLF. The CDR3, as DNA: TGTGCCAGCAGCTTAGATTCGTCCAGTTTCACCCCCCTTTTC.